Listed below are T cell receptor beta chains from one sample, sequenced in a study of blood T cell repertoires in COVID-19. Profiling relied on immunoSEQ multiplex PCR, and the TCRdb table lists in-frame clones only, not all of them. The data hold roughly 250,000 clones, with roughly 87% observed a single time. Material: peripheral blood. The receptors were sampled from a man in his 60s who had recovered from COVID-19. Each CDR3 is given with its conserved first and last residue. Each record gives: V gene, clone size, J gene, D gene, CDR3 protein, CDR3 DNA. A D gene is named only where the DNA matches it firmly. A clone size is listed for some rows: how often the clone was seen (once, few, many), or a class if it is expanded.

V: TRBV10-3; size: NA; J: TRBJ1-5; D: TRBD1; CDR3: CAISLQGEQPQHF; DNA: TGTGCCATCAGTCTACAGGGGGAACAGCCCCAGCATTTT
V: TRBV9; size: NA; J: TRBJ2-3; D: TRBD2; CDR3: CASSPRLAGGPYTDTQYF; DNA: TGTGCCAGCAGCCCCCGACTAGCGGGGGGCCCCTACACAGATACGCAGTATTTT
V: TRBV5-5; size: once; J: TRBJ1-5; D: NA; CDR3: CASRRTAGESNQPQHF; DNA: TGTGCCAGCAGACGGACCGCAGGGGAGAGCAATCAGCCCCAGCATTTT
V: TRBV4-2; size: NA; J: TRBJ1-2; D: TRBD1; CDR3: CASSQVLSGGTGGYGYTF; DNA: TGTGCCAGCAGCCAAGTTTTATCCGGCGGGACAGGAGGCTATGGCTACACCTTC
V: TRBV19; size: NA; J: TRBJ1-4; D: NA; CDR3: CASSIGGASEKLFF; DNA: TGTGCCAGTAGTATTGGGGGCGCGAGTGAAAAACTGTTTTTT
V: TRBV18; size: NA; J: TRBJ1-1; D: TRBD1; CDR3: CASSSATGITEAFF; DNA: TGTGCCAGCTCATCCGCGACAGGGATCACTGAAGCTTTCTTT
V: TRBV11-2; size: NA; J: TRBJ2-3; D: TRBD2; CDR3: CASSLDLKATSGGTDTQYF; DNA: TGTGCCAGCAGCTTAGATCTGAAGGCGACTAGCGGGGGTACAGATACGCAGTATTTT
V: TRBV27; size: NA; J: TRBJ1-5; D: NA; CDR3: CASSLSGGVNQPQHF; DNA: TGTGCCAGCAGTTTATCGGGGGGGGTGAATCAGCCCCAGCATTTT
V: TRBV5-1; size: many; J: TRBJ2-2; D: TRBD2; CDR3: CASSLNVGGAEAGELFF; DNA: TGCGCCAGCAGCTTGAACGTCGGGGGGGCCGAGGCCGGGGAGCTGTTTTTT
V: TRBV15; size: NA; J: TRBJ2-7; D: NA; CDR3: CATREQGPYEQYF; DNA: TGTGCCACGAGGGAACAGGGCCCCTACGAGCAGTACTTC
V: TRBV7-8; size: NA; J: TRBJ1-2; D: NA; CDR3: CASSRATTGFNGYTF; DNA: TGTGCCAGCAGCCGCGCGACCACAGGGTTTAATGGCTACACCTTC
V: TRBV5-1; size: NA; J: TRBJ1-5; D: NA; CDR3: CASRLEEGQPQHF; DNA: TGCGCCAGCAGGCTGGAGGAAGGCCAGCCCCAGCATTTT
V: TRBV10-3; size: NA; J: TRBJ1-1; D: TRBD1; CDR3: CAISRDRMNTEAFF; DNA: TGTGCCATCAGCCGGGACAGGATGAACACTGAAGCTTTCTTT
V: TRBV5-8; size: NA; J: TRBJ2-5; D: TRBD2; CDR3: CASSPPVTSGTQYF; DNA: TGTGCCAGCAGCCCCCCGGTCACTAGCGGGACCCAGTACTTC
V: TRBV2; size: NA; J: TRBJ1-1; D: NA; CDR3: CASSRRGNTEAFF; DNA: TGTGCCAGCAGTAGACGGGGGAACACTGAAGCTTTCTTT
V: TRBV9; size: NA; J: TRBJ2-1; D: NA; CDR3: CASSVGLGNEQFF; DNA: TGTGCCAGCAGCGTAGGTCTAGGAAATGAGCAGTTCTTC
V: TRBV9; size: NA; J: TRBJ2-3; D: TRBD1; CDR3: CASGQGRTTDTQYF; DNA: TGTGCCAGCGGACAGGGCCGAACCACAGATACGCAGTATTTT
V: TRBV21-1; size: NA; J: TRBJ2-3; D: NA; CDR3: CASSKAPVGGGSSTDTQYF; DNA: NA
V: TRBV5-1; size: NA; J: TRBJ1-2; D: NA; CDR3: CASSHTGFDGYTF; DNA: TGCGCCAGCAGCCACACAGGGTTTGATGGCTACACCTTC
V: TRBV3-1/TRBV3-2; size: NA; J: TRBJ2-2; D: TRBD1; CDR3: CASSATGETGELFF; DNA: TGTGCCAGCAGCGCCACAGGGGAGACCGGGGAGCTGTTTTTT
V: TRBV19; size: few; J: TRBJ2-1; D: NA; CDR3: CASSLQGMGRSYNEQFF; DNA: TGTGCCAGTAGTCTCCAGGGTATGGGCCGCTCCTACAATGAGCAGTTCTTC
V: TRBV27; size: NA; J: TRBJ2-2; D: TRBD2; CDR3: CASSPIWTSGNTGELFF; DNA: TGTGCCAGCAGTCCCATCTGGACTAGCGGTAACACCGGGGAGCTGTTTTTT
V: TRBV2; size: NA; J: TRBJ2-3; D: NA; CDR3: CASSSDWADTQYF; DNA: TGTGCCAGCAGCTCGGACTGGGCAGATACGCAGTATTTT
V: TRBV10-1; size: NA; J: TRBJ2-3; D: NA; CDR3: CASSEPGVDTQYF; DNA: TGCGCCAGCAGTGAGCCGGGTGTAGATACGCAGTATTTT
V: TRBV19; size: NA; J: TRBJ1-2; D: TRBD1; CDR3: CASRDGQGWIPNYGYTF; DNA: TGTGCCAGTAGGGACGGACAGGGCTGGATTCCTAACTATGGCTACACCTTC
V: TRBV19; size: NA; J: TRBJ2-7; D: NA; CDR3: CASSLGSEEQYF; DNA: TGTGCCAGTAGTCTTGGCTCCGAAGAGCAGTACTTC
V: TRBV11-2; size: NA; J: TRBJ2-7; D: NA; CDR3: CASSLDRQRYEQYF; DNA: TGTGCCAGCAGCTTAGACCGCCAGCGGTACGAGCAGTACTTC
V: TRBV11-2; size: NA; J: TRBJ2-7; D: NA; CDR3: CASSLDRQYF; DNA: TGTGCCAGCAGCTTAGATCGGCAGTACTTC
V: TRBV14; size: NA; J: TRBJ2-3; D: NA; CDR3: CASSQRWQGKDTQYF; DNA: TGTGCCAGCAGCCAGCGGTGGCAGGGGAAAGATACGCAGTATTTT
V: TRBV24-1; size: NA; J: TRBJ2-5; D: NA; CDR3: CATSDSREGTQYF; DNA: TGTGCCACCAGTGATTCCAGGGAAGGGACCCAGTACTTC
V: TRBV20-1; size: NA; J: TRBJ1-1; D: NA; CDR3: CSASYGAGNTEAFF; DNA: TGCAGTGCTAGTTATGGGGCAGGAAACACTGAAGCTTTCTTT
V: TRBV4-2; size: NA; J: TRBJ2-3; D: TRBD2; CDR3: CASSHSGNTQYF; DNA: TGTGCCAGCAGCCACAGCGGGAATACGCAGTATTTT
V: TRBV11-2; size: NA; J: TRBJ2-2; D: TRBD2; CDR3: CASYIGTSVPGELFF; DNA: TGTGCCAGCTATATTGGGACTAGCGTACCCGGGGAGCTGTTTTTT
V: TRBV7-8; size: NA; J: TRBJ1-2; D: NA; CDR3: CASSLVSRYGANYGYTF; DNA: TGTGCCAGCAGCTTAGTGTCCCGCTATGGAGCTAACTATGGCTACACCTTC
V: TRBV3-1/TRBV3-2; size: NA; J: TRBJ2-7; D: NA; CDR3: CASSPPSQGILSYEQYF; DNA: TGTGCCAGCAGCCCCCCGAGCCAGGGAATCCTCTCCTACGAGCAGTACTTC
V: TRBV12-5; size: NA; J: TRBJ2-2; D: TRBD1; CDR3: CASGLFGQGRTGELFF; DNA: TGTGCTAGTGGTTTGTTCGGACAGGGCAGGACCGGGGAGCTGTTTTTT
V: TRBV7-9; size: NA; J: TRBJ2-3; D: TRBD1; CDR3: CASSPTGGATDTQYF; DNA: TGTGCCAGCAGCCCGACAGGGGGCGCAACAGATACGCAGTATTTT
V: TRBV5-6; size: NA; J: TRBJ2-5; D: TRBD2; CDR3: CASSLGLGPPETQYF; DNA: TGTGCCAGCAGCCTTGGACTAGGGCCTCCAGAGACCCAGTACTTC
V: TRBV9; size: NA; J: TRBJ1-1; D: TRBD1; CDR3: CASASPRGRGTEAFF; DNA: TGTGCCAGTGCCAGCCCTAGGGGGCGAGGGACTGAAGCTTTCTTT